This T cell receptor beta chain originates from a study of T-cell memory formation after mild COVID-19. Broader study findings: The pre-infection memory compartment contained some responding clones, suggesting cross-reactive memory joined. Day 15 to 85 contracting clones showed balanced CD4/CD8; day 15 to 37 expanders favored CD4+. Whether day 37 second-wave clones are SARS-CoV-2-specific was not confirmed.

Constant-segment primers and 5'RACE yielded cDNA libraries for TCR alpha and TCR beta, each carrying sample barcodes and UMIs. TCRdb re-analysed the 5' RACE reads in MiXCR, keeping a single row per CDR3 protein. Seen here are more than 400,000 distinct CDR3 sequences, roughly 20% observed once, and the top ten hold roughly 12%. Remarks on this clonotype: No antigen is known for it.

This CDR3 region has 14 residues. Per the germline V gene, CDR1 is SQVTM and CDR2 is ANQGSEA. Trimming shortened V by 4 bases and J by 6 bases, and 15 bases separated the two germline ends. Specimen: PBMCs or a T cell subset sorted from them (not recorded which). This rearrangement joins TRBV29-1 to TRBJ2-2, with D perhaps TRBD1 or TRBD2 (6 bases each). This receptor was identified in an adult woman who had mild COVID-19 (a few samples of this study predate the infection). Cell type and time point are not known. CDR3 amino acids: CSVASGAGSGELFF. The CDR3 DNA is TGCAGCGTTGCATCGGGGGCAGGATCCGGGGAGCTGTTTTTT.